This T cell receptor beta chain was sequenced during a study of cytomegalovirus exposure and HLA in healthy donors. At the level of the study: Within an early data release were tens of millions of unique TCRs drawn from HLA-typed donors.

This clone has a single count. Its target is not known. General study findings and limits: Presence/absence analyses assumed roughly uniform sequencing depth across donors. Earlier findings revealed that most TCR beta V segments proved productive either about 87% or about 30% of the time. It was approximately 170 TCR beta chains that were listed as cytomegalovirus-associated.

A multiplex PCR was run with 60 Vbeta primers and 13 Jbeta primers. The assay was immunoSEQ multiplex PCR, and TCRdb's table has in-frame clones only and misses some. The sample has 150,000 to 200,000 clones; 70% to 80% are singletons. This CDR3 comprises 13 residues. V lost 4 bases and J lost 2, with 9 bases in between. Germline V gives CDR1 SGDLS, CDR2 YYNGEE. This clonotype was obtained from a man younger than 35 in good health and CMV-seronegative. This chain connects TRBV9 to TRBJ1-1; D not certain. Sequenced input: PBMCs. CDR3 nucleotides: TGTGCCAGCAGCTACGGGTTAAACACTGAAGCTTTCTTT. Translating it yields CASSYGLNTEAFF.